This paragraph reports one TCR beta chain. This table comes from immunoSEQ multiplex PCR, and its TCRdb copy is limited to in-frame clones, with some not included. The profile shows about 9,100 clones, 65% to 80% of them singletons. The sample comes from a study of immune cell composition in non-small cell lung cancer. The CDR3 consists of 12 residues. J was trimmed by 14 bases and V by 4 bases; bases with no gene match: 10. The germline gives CDR1 SGHRS, CDR2 YFSETQ. V usage is TRBV5-1 and J usage is TRBJ1-2; 8 bases align to TRBD1. Sequenced sample: lung tumor tissue. The clonotype comes from a human donor with non-small cell lung cancer. The CDR3 sequence is CASSPGTGKLTF. The CDR3 DNA reads as TGCGCCAGCAGCCCTGGGACAGGCAAGTTAACCTTC.